This TCR beta chain was documented in a study of blood T cell repertoires in COVID-19. About the research overall: Some COVID-19 samples were acute and others convalescent; all came from the United States, Italy and Spain.

Sequenced by immunoSEQ multiplex PCR; TCRdb stores in-frame clones only, minus some. Of roughly 150,000 clones in the sample, around 82% were seen once. All enrollees were roughly 18 to 89 years old and from approximately 25 US areas. Researchers sorted participants into cohorts using their self-reported clinical history. Recovery meant two consecutive negative NP/OP PCR tests, professional clearance, or resolved symptoms. In germline, CDR1 is SGHRS, CDR2 YFSETQ. The CDR3 length is 17 residues. Trimming cost V 0 bases and J 0 bases, with 14 bases left between them. Sample: PBMCs or T cells enriched from blood (not recorded which). This rearrangement joins TRBV5-1 to TRBJ2-3; D perhaps matches TRBD2 (5 bases). The sequence came from a middle-aged man who had recovered from COVID-19. The CDR3 DNA follows: TGCGCCAGCAGCTTGGGAGTTGGGAGTTCTAGCACAGATACGCAGTATTTT. The encoded protein is CASSLGVGSSSTDTQYF.